Reported below is one T cell receptor (beta chain). The data belong to a study of OX40 agonist ivuxolimab in advanced cancers. Study information: Three patients, one with hepatocellular carcinoma and two with cutaneous melanoma, achieved partial responses.

Profiled with immunoSEQ multiplex PCR; TCRdb holds only in-frame clones, not every one. This sample has under 35,000 clones, with 70% to 85% found just once. The V and J ends lost 2 bases and 4 bases, in that order; junction bases with no gene match: 7. The V gene's germline CDR1 is MGHRA and CDR2 YSYEKL. CDR3 length: 18 residues. The V gene is TRBV4-1, the J gene TRBJ2-2; TRBD2 agrees at 13 bases. This material consisted of CD4+ or CD8+ T cells sorted from blood, taken in a trial of the OX40 agonist ivuxolimab. This receptor was taken from an adult with an advanced solid tumor such as melanoma, head and neck, liver or kidney cancer. The CDR3 DNA sequence: TGCGCCAGCAGCCAAAGACTAGCGGGAGGAGGGATCACCGGGGAGCTGTTTTTT. Encoded protein: CASSQRLAGGGITGELFF.